The following is a T cell receptor (beta chain) sequence with its context. The data are from a study of shared clonotypes between healthy human individuals. Generated by immunoSEQ multiplex PCR, the TCRdb table keeps only in-frame clones and is missing some. The top ten hold over 10% of the sample, which has some 470,000 clones, about 82% seen once. The length of the CDR3 is 16 residues. V was shortened by 3 bases and J by 0 bases, with 13 bases between the two germline ends. CDR1 MDHEN and CDR2 SYDVKM come from the germline V gene. The chain couples TRBV28 to TRBJ2-3; the D gene is possibly TRBD2 (6 bases). Sequencing input: PBMCs. The sequence was obtained from a woman aged 40 to 49 in good health. Some clones in this sample may be carry-over from other donors' samples. CDR3 DNA: TGTGCCAGCAGTTTTAGTCCGGGGGACAGCACAGATACGCAGTATTTT. Its translation is CASSFSPGDSTDTQYF.